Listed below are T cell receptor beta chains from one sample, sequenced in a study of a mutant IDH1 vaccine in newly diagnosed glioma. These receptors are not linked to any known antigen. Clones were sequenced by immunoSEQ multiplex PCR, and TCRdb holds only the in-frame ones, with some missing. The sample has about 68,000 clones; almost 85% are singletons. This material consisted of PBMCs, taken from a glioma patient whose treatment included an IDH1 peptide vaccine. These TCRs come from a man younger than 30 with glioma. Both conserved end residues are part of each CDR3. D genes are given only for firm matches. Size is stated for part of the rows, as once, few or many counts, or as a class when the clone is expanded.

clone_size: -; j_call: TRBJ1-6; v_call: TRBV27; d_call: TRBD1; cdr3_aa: CASSLVGTAYYNSPLHF; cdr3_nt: TGTGCCAGCAGTTTAGTTGGGACAGCCTACTATAATTCACCCCTCCACTTT
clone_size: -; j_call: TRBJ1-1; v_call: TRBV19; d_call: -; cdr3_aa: CASSTAGQTLAGNTEAFF; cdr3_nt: TGTGCCAGTAGTACCGCAGGACAGACGCTTGCCGGAAACACTGAAGCTTTCTTT
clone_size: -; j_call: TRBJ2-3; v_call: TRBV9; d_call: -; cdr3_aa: CASSRRWDQDTQYF; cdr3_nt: TGTGCCAGCAGTCGTAGATGGGATCAAGATACGCAGTATTTT
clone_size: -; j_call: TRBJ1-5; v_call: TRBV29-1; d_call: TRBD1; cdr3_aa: CSVPPWRTGVSNQPQHF; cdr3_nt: TGCAGCGTCCCCCCTTGGCGGACAGGGGTGAGCAATCAGCCCCAGCATTTT
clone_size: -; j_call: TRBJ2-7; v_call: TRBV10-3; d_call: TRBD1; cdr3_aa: CAISGPRDRTSYEQYF; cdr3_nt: TGTGCCATCAGTGGCCCCCGGGACAGGACGTCCTACGAGCAGTACTTC
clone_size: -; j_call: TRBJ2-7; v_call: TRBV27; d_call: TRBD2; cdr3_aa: CATPPGEREGRGYEQYF; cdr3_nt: TGTGCCACCCCCCCAGGGGAACGGGAGGGCCGAGGGTACGAGCAGTACTTC
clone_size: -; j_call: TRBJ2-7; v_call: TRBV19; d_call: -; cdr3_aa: CASSTRTYEQYF; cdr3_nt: TGTGCCAGTAGTACCAGAACCTACGAGCAGTACTTC
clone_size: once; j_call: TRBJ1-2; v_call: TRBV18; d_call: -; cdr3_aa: CASSPQGFANYGYTF; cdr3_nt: TGTGCCAGCTCACCACAGGGATTCGCAAACTATGGCTACACCTTC
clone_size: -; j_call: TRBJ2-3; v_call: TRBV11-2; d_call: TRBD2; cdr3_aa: CASSRGGPADTQYF; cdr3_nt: TGTGCCAGCAGCCGCGGGGGGCCTGCAGATACGCAGTATTTT
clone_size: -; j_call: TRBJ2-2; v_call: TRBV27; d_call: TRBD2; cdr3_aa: CASSYRGASGRFPNTGELFF; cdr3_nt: TGTGCCAGCAGTTACCGGGGGGCTAGCGGGAGGTTCCCGAACACCGGGGAGCTGTTTTTT
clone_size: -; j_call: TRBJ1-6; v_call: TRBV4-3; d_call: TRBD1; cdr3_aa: CASSLRRQGGNSPLHF; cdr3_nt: TGCGCCAGCAGCCTGCGACGACAGGGAGGTAATTCACCCCTCCACTTT
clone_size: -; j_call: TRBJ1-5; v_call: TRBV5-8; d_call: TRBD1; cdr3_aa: CASSPRVQGGGWNQPQHF; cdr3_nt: TGTGCCAGCAGCCCCCGGGTCCAGGGGGGTGGTTGGAATCAGCCCCAGCATTTT
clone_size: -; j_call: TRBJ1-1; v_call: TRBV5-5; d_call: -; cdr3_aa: CASSWGGNTEAFF; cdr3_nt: TGTGCCAGCAGCTGGGGGGGGAACACTGAAGCTTTCTTT
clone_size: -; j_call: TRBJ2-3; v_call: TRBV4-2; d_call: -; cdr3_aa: CASSQNGEGPDTQYF; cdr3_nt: TGTGCCAGCAGCCAAAACGGGGAAGGGCCAGATACGCAGTATTTT
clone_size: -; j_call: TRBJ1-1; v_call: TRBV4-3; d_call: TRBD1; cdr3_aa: CASSQGQGHTEAFF; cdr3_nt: TGCGCCAGCAGCCAAGGACAGGGTCACACTGAAGCTTTCTTT
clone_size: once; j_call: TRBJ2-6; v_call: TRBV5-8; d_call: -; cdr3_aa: CASSLDGSGANVLTF; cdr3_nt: TGTGCCAGCAGCTTGGACGGTTCTGGGGCCAACGTCCTGACTTTC
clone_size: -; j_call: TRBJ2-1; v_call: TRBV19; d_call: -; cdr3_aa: CASRGWSSYNEQFF; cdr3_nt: TGTGCCAGTAGGGGATGGAGCTCCTACAATGAGCAGTTCTTC
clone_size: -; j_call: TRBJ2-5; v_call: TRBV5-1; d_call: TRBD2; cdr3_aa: CASSPGVTSGGSEETQYF; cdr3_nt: TGCGCCAGCAGCCCGGGGGTGACTAGCGGGGGGTCGGAAGAGACCCAGTACTTC
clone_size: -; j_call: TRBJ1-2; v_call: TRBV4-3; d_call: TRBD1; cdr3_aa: CASSQDYGQGFYGYTF; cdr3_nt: TGCGCCAGCAGCCAAGATTATGGACAGGGATTCTATGGCTACACCTTC
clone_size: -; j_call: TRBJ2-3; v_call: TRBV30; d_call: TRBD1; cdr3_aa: CAWSATDRGADTQYF; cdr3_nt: TGTGCCTGGAGTGCCACGGACAGGGGGGCAGATACGCAGTATTTT
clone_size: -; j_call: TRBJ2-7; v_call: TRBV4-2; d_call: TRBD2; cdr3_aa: CASSQDGGLGTSGRPSFDEQYF; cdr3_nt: TGTGCCAGCAGCCAAGATGGAGGGCTTGGGACTAGCGGGAGGCCGTCATTCGACGAGCAGTACTTC
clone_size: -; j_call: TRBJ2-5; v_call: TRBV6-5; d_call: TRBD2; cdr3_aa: CASSYSGLAAQETQYF; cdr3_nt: TGTGCCAGCAGTTACTCGGGACTAGCGGCACAAGAGACCCAGTACTTC
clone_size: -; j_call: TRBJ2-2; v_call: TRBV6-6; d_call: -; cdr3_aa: CASSYEGVVTGELFF; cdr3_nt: TGTGCCAGCAGTTACGAGGGGGTGGTCACCGGGGAGCTGTTTTTT
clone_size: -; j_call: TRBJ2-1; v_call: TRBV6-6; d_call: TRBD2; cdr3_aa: CASSPSGGTYNEQFF; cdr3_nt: TGTGCCAGCAGCCCTAGCGGGGGAACTTACAATGAGCAGTTCTTC
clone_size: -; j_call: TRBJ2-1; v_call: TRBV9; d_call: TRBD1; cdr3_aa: CASSVTGVNEQFF; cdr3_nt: TGTGCCAGCAGCGTAACAGGGGTGAATGAGCAGTTCTTC
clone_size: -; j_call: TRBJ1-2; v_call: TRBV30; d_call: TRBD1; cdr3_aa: CAWSRRGTGTF; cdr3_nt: TGTGCCTGGAGTAGAAGGGGGACAGGCACCTTC
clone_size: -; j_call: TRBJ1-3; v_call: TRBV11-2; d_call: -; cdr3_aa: CASSFGGGGNTIYF; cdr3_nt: TGTGCCAGCAGCTTCGGGGGAGGTGGAAACACCATATATTTT
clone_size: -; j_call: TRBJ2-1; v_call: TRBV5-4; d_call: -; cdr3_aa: CASSSPEVINEQFF; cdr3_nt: TGTGCCAGCAGCTCGCCAGAAGTAATCAATGAGCAGTTCTTC
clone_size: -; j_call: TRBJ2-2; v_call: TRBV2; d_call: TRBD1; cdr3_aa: CASSGTANTGELFF; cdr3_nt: TGTGCCAGTTCCGGGACAGCGAACACCGGGGAGCTGTTTTTT
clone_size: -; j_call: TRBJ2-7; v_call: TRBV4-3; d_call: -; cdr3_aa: CASSQDLRIDPIYEQYF; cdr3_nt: TGCGCCAGCAGCCAAGATCTGAGGATCGACCCTATCTACGAGCAGTACTTC
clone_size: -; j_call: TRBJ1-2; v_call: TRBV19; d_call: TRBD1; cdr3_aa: CASSAGGTGGEGYTF; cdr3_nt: TGTGCCAGTAGTGCTGGAGGCACAGGGGGCGAAGGCTACACCTTC
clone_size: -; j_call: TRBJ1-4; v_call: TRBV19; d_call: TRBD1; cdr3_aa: CASSSRQGINEKLFF; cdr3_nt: TGTGCCAGTAGTAGCCGACAGGGTATAAATGAAAAACTGTTTTTT
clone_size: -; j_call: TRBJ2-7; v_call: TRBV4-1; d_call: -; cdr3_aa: CASSQAMGVRGEQYF; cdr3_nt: TGCGCCAGCAGCCAAGCTATGGGGGTAAGGGGCGAGCAGTACTTC
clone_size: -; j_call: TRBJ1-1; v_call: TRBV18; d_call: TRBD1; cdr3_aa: CASSPPGTGFTEAFF; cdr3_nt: TGTGCCAGCTCCCCCCCGGGGACAGGGTTTACTGAAGCTTTCTTT
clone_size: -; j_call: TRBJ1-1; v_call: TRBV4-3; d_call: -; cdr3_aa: CASSQDRSLNTEAFF; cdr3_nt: TGCGCCAGCAGCCAAGACAGGAGTCTGAACACTGAAGCTTTCTTT
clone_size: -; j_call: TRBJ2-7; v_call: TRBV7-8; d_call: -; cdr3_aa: CASSLEVQRPYEQYF; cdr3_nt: TGTGCCAGCAGCTTAGAGGTGCAGCGTCCCTACGAGCAGTACTTC
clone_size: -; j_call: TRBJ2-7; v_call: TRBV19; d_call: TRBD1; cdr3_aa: CASSIVGRQGHYEQYF; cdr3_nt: TGTGCCAGTAGTATAGTCGGGCGACAGGGGCACTACGAGCAGTACTTC
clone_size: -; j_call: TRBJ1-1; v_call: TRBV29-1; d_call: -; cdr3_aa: CSVGTHQGTEAFF; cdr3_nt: TGCAGCGTTGGGACCCATCAGGGGACTGAAGCTTTCTTT
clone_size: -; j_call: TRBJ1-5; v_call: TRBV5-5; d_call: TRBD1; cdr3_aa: CASCLEGQRNQPQHF; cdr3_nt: TGTGCCAGCTGCTTAGAGGGACAGCGAAATCAGCCCCAGCATTTT
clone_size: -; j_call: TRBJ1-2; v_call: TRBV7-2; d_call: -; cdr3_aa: CASSSGRGGTDYTF; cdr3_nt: TGTGCCAGCAGCTCCGGACGGGGGGGCACGGACTACACCTTC
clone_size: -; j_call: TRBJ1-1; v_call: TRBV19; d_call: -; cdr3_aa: CASSTYSTVGTEAFF; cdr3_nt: TGTGCCAGTAGTACCTATTCGACGGTGGGGACTGAAGCTTTCTTT
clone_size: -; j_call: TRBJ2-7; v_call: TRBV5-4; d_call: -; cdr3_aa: CASSYAADAGYEQYF; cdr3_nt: TGTGCCAGCAGCTACGCCGCGGACGCAGGCTACGAGCAGTACTTC
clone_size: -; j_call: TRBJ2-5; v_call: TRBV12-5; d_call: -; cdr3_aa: CASGKIGDTTLTQYF; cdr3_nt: TGTGCTAGTGGCAAAATCGGGGACACCACATTGACCCAGTACTTC
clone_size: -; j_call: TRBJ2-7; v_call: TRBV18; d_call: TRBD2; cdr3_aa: CASSYYGLALEYEQYF; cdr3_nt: TGTGCCAGCTCGTATTATGGACTAGCGCTCGAGTACGAGCAGTACTTC
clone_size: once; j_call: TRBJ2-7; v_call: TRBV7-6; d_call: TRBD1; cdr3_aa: CASSSPGQGFPYEQYF; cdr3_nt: TGTGCCAGCAGCTCTCCGGGACAGGGTTTTCCCTACGAGCAGTACTTC
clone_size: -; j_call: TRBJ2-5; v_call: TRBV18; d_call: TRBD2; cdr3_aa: CASSPGLGSETQYF; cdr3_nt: TGTGCCAGCTCACCGGGACTAGGGTCAGAGACCCAGTACTTC
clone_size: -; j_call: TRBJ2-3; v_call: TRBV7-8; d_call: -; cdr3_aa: CASSLTWDTQYF; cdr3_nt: TGTGCCAGCAGCCTAACCTGGGATACGCAGTATTTT
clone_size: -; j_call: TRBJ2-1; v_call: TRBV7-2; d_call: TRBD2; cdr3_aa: CASSSPRVAGHRFF; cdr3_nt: TGTGCCAGCAGCTCCCCCCGGGTAGCGGGCCATCGGTTCTTC
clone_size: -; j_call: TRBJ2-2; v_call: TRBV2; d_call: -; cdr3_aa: CASSRALRGTGELFF; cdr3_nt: TGTGCCAGCAGCAGGGCCCTACGGGGTACCGGGGAGCTGTTTTTT
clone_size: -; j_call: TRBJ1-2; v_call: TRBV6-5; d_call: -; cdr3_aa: CASRQGNYGYTF; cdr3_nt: TGTGCCAGCAGACAGGGTAACTATGGCTACACCTTC
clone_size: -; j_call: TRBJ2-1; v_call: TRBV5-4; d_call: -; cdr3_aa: CASSTTRDAYNEQFF; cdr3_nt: TGTGCCAGCAGCACTACCCGGGACGCCTACAATGAGCAGTTCTTC
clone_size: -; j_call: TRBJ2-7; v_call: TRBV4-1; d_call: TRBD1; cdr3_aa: CASNWTRDREIYEQYF; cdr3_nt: TGCGCCAGCAACTGGACCCGGGACAGGGAAATCTACGAGCAGTACTTC